A selection of T cell receptor beta chains follows, all from one sample in a study of early T cells in non-severe SARS-CoV-2 infection. In TCRdb, the 5' RACE reads were re-called with MiXCR into one record per CDR3 protein. This sample has about 77,000 distinct CDR3 sequences, with about 5% found just once. Sample: whole blood, taken at baseline. Receptors were obtained from an adult who was a healthcare worker with PCR-confirmed SARS-CoV-2 infection or an uninfected control (not recorded which). The CDR3 runs from the conserved cysteine through the conserved F or W. The D gene is left open where the match is weak. For some rows the clone size is stated as once, few or many, or as a class when expanded; others skip it.

>many|TRBD1|TRBJ2-7|TRBV5-1
TGCGCCAGCAGGCCGACAGGGGGCGTCGAGCAGTACTTC
CASRPTGGVEQYF
>many|NA|TRBJ1-2|TRBV12-3/TRBV12-4
TGTGCCAGCAGTTTTGGACCGGAGGTCTACTATGGCTACACCTTC
CASSFGPEVYYGYTF
>NA|NA|TRBJ2-2|TRBV5-4
TGTGCCAGCAGTATCCGGGACCACACCGGGGAGCTGTTTTTT
CASSIRDHTGELFF
>few|NA|TRBJ2-3|TRBV19
TGTGCCAGTAGACACACCGAGGGTTATACGCAGTATTTT
CASRHTEGYTQYF
>few|TRBD1|TRBJ1-4|TRBV6-1
TGTGCCAGCAGGGCGGACAGGGCGGAGAATGAAAAACTGTTTTTT
CASRADRAENEKLFF
>many|TRBD1|TRBJ2-1|TRBV24-1
TGTGCCACCAGTGACCCGGCTCAGGGGGCAGATGAGCAGTTCTTC
CATSDPAQGADEQFF
>many|NA|TRBJ2-3|TRBV7-9
TGTGCCAGCAGCAGGGGCACAGATACGCAGTATTTT
CASSRGTDTQYF
>many|NA|TRBJ2-7|TRBV20-1
TGCAGTGCTAGAGACAGCCAGGTTGTTTACGAGCAGTACTTC
CSARDSQVVYEQYF
>NA|NA|TRBJ2-7|TRBV2
TGTGCCAGCAGTGAATATAGACAGACCTACGAGCAGTACTTC
CASSEYRQTYEQYF
>many|NA|TRBJ2-3|TRBV20-1
TGCAGTGCTAGGGGCCTCCCCGCAGATACGCAGTATTTT
CSARGLPADTQYF
>many|NA|TRBJ2-7|TRBV7-6
TGTGCCAGCAGCTTAGGACAGAACTACGAGCAGTACTTC
CASSLGQNYEQYF
>many|TRBD1|TRBJ2-7|TRBV5-6
TGTGCCAGCAGCTTGGCCGGGACAGGGACATACGAGCAGTACTTC
CASSLAGTGTYEQYF
>NA|NA|TRBJ2-5|TRBV6-2/TRBV6-3
TGTACCAGCATGGTGGAGGTAGCAGCGGAGACCCAGTACTTC
CTSMVEVAAETQYF
>few|NA|TRBJ2-5|TRBV3-1
TGTGCCACTTCGGGAATGCACCAAGAGACCCAGTACTTC
CATSGMHQETQYF
>NA|NA|TRBJ2-1|TRBV13
TGTGCCAGCAGCCTGGACATCGGCAGGGAGCAGTTCTTC
CASSLDIGREQFF
>many|TRBD1|TRBJ2-7|TRBV13
TGTGCCAGCAGCTTAGCGGGACAGGGGGTCTACGAGCAGTACTTC
CASSLAGQGVYEQYF
>NA|TRBD1|TRBJ2-4|TRBV29-1
TGCAGCGTTGCAAGCTTCGGGACAGGGAAAAACATTCAGTACTTC
CSVASFGTGKNIQYF
>NA|NA|TRBJ2-1|TRBV19
TGTGCCAGTAGTTTCCAATCCAGCAGCTCCTACAATGAGCAGTTCTTC
CASSFQSSSSYNEQFF
>many|NA|TRBJ1-5|TRBV18
TGTGCCAGCTCACCTACGGGGGACTCCCCCGCTTTT
CASSPTGDSPAF
>many|TRBD2|TRBJ2-2|TRBV20-1
TGCAGTGCTAGAGTCTCCGGGACTAGCGGGAGTGCCGGGGAGCTGTTTTTT
CSARVSGTSGSAGELFF
>few|TRBD2|TRBJ2-1|TRBV7-6
TGTGCCAGCAGCCCGGGGGGACACAATGAGCAGTTCTTC
CASSPGGHNEQFF
>many|NA|TRBJ2-1|TRBV7-2
TGTGCCAGCGGGGGGGGCGCCGAACCGTCGCAGTTCTTC
CASGGGAEPSQFF
>many|NA|TRBJ1-6|TRBV5-6
TGTGCCAGCAGCTTGGATATGGTCTACGCCCTCCACTTT
CASSLDMVYALHF
>many|NA|TRBJ2-5|TRBV19
TGTGCCAGTAGTACCGAAGAGACCCAGTACTTC
CASSTEETQYF
>many|TRBD1|TRBJ2-7|TRBV27
TGTGCCAGCAGTTTCATGAGGGGGCACGAGCAGTACTTC
CASSFMRGHEQYF
>few|NA|TRBJ2-5|TRBV27
TGTGCCAGCAGTCCTTTGGGCAGGATTCAAGAGACCCAGTACTTC
CASSPLGRIQETQYF
>NA|NA|TRBJ1-1|TRBV6-1
TGTGCCAGCAGTTTGGACGCATTCTGGAGTTACACTGAAGCTTTCTTT
CASSLDAFWSYTEAFF
>many|NA|TRBJ2-4|TRBV7-2
TGTGCCAGCAGCATCCAGGGTAAAAACATTCAGTACTTC
CASSIQGKNIQYF
>many|NA|TRBJ1-2|TRBV7-8
TGTGCCAGCAGCGTTTTAGAACTGGGAGCTAACTATGGCTACACCTTC
CASSVLELGANYGYTF
>many|NA|TRBJ2-1|TRBV5-4
TGTGCCAGCAGCTTGGGACCTGAGCAGTTCTTC
CASSLGPEQFF
>many|TRBD1|TRBJ2-7|TRBV7-6
TGTGCCAGCAGCGAACTGGGACAGCCCTCCTTGGAGCAGTACTTC
CASSELGQPSLEQYF
>NA|TRBD1|TRBJ2-3|TRBV29-1
TGCAGCGTACGGACAGGGGGCACAGATACGCAGTATTTT
CSVRTGGTDTQYF
>many|TRBD1|TRBJ2-7|TRBV11-2
TGTGCCAGCAGACAGCGGACAGGGGGCTACGAGCAGTACTTC
CASRQRTGGYEQYF
>many|NA|TRBJ2-2|TRBV19
TGTGCCAGCCGGGTGGGCCAGGGTGTGACCGGGGAGCTGTTTTTT
CASRVGQGVTGELFF
>NA|TRBD2|TRBJ2-2|TRBV20-1
TGCAGTGCTAGAGAAGGGACTAGCGAGGCCGGGGAGCTGTTTTTT
CSAREGTSEAGELFF
>many|TRBD2|TRBJ2-4|TRBV19
TGTGCCAGTAGAGTTTTAGCGGGAGGAAACATTCAGTACTTC
CASRVLAGGNIQYF
>NA|NA|TRBJ2-7|TRBV3-1
TGTGCCAGCAGCCCTGCTAGTTTTAGCTACTACGAGCAGTACTTC
CASSPASFSYYEQYF
>few|TRBD1|TRBJ1-4|TRBV7-8
TGTGCCAGCAGCGATAGAGGGACAGCTAATGAAAAACTGTTTTTT
CASSDRGTANEKLFF
>NA|NA|TRBJ2-7|TRBV3-1
TGTGCCAGCAGTCTCGGATATTATTATGAGCAGTACTTC
CASSLGYYYEQYF
>NA|NA|TRBJ2-7|TRBV30
TGTGCCTGGAGCCTCAGGGGTTCTTACGAGCAGTACTTC
CAWSLRGSYEQYF
>many|NA|TRBJ2-2|TRBV28
TGTGCCAGCACCCAAAGAAACACCGGGGAGCTGTTTTTT
CASTQRNTGELFF
>few|NA|TRBJ1-1|TRBV20-1
TGCAGTGCTAGTGATGGACCCGGCGGATTTACTGAAGCTTTCTTT
CSASDGPGGFTEAFF
>few|NA|TRBJ2-1|TRBV7-9
TGTGCCAGCAGCTTAATACTCTACAATGAGCAGTTCTTC
CASSLILYNEQFF
>NA|NA|TRBJ2-1|TRBV5-1
TGCGCCAGCACCAAAGAAATGGGCCGCTCCTACAATGAGCAGTTCTTC
CASTKEMGRSYNEQFF
>NA|TRBD2|TRBJ2-3|TRBV7-6
TGTGCCAGCAGCTCGCAAAGCGGGAGTTCAGATACGCAGTATTTT
CASSSQSGSSDTQYF
>NA|NA|TRBJ1-4|TRBV28
TGTGCCAGCAGTTTCGCCCCCCTAGGTGGGGAAAAACTGTTTTTT
CASSFAPLGGEKLFF
>NA|TRBD1|TRBJ1-1|TRBV7-9
TGTGCCAGCAGCCCACCAGGGGGGATCACTGAAGCTTTCTTT
CASSPPGGITEAFF